This T cell receptor beta chain was sequenced during a study of blood T cell repertoires in COVID-19. Using immunoSEQ multiplex PCR, the repertoire was profiled, and TCRdb retains in-frame clones only, with some absent. The sample lists approximately 220,000 clones; roughly 89% were seen once. The CDR3 is made up of 13 amino acids. With 0 bases removed from V and 2 bases from J, the gap between germline ends came to 5 bases. Germline CDR1 ENHRY, CDR2 SYGVKD. Specimen: peripheral blood. This chain connects TRBV10-3 to TRBJ2-7; D remains unclear. This TCR derives from a man between 60 and 75 years old who had recovered from COVID-19. CDR3: CAISESRTYEQYF. In DNA, the CDR3 is TGTGCCATCAGTGAGTCCAGGACCTACGAGCAGTACTTC.